The 30 T cell receptor beta chains in this list originate from one sample, sequenced in a study of blood T cell repertoires in COVID-19. The table came from immunoSEQ multiplex PCR; TCRdb's copy has only in-frame clones and leaves some out. The profile shows 120,000 to 150,000 clones, around 80% of them singletons. What was sequenced was peripheral blood. The receptors originated from a human donor with acute or convalescent COVID-19. The donor label of this sample is uncertain.

The chain carries TRBV10-2 and TRBJ1-1; 7 bases agree with TRBD1. With 6 bases clipped from V and 6 bases from J, the junction kept 13 bases outside the gene matches. Germline V gene data show CDR1 as WSHSY and CDR2 as SAAADI. The CDR3 loop spans 15 amino acids. CDR3 residues: CASRSSGLGTAEAFF. CDR3 sequence (DNA): TGCGCCAGCAGATCCTCGGGACTGGGGACAGCTGAAGCTTTCTTT.

This clone was recorded a few times. V is TRBV2 and J is TRBJ1-2; D may be TRBD1 (5 bases). This CDR3 is built from 14 residues. V was trimmed by 1 base and J by 1 base, leaving 7 bases between them. CDR1 SNHLY and CDR2 FYNNEI come from the germline V gene. The CDR3 nucleotides are TGTGCCAGCAGTGAAGGGGGGGGTAACTATGGCTACACCTTC. This codes for CASSEGGGNYGYTF.

The gene calls are TRBV11-3 and TRBJ2-1; D is unclear. The V end was cut by 1 base, the J end by 5 bases, with 6 bases between. CDR3 size: 13 residues. Looked up from germline, CDR1 is SGHNT and CDR2 is YENEEA. The CDR3 DNA reads as TGTGCCAGCAGCTTAGGGTCAGACAATGAGCAGTTCTTC. This encodes CASSLGSDNEQFF.

This sequence joins TRBV18 and TRBJ1-5; no clear D gene. The CDR3 covers 13 residues. The germline V gene has CDR1 KGHSH and CDR2 LQKENI. Trimming stripped 2 bases from V and 3 bases from J, with 5 bases between. This CDR3 reads CASSPGPNQPQHF. The CDR3 nucleotides are TGTGCCAGCTCACCAGGGCCCAATCAGCCCCAGCATTTT.

Concerning this clone itself: This CDR3 is also generated by other DNA sequences in the sample. CDR3 DNA: TGTGCCAGCAGCTTAGGAGGGAGGAACACTGAAGCTTTCTTT. Protein: CASSLGGRNTEAFF. The V and J genes are TRBV7-8 and TRBJ1-1; unclear D gene. The CDR3 is made up of 14 amino acids. V shed 1 base and J shed 1 base, with 7 bases lying between them. Germline CDR1 reads SGHVS; CDR2 reads FQNEAQ.

The gene calls are TRBV5-8 and TRBJ1-3; D is uncertain. Germline loops: CDR1 SGHTS, CDR2 YDEGEE. The CDR3 has 16 residues. V was shortened by 0 bases and J by 0 bases, with 10 bases between the two germline ends. CDR3 nucleotides: TGTGCCAGCAGCTTGGGACAAGTTTTCTCTGGAAACACCATATATTTT. It codes for CASSLGQVFSGNTIYF.

The chain is built from TRBV7-2 and TRBJ2-7; 7 bases match TRBD1. The V and J ends lost 5 bases and 2 bases, in that order; junction bases with no gene match: 9. This CDR3 is built from 15 residues. Germline CDR1 is SGHTA and CDR2 is FQGNSA. This CDR3 is CASSVQPGTAYEQYF. The CDR3 region has the DNA TGTGCCAGCAGCGTACAACCGGGGACAGCCTACGAGCAGTACTTC.

CDR3: CASRRPGTGNTEAFF. In DNA, the CDR3 is TGTGCCAGCAGAAGACCCGGGACAGGGAACACTGAAGCTTTCTTT. The chain employs TRBV2 and TRBJ1-1; the match to TRBD1 covers 8 bases. Unmatched junction bases numbered 7, after V lost 6 bases and J lost 1 base. The V gene's germline CDR1 is SNHLY and CDR2 FYNNEI. The CDR3 contains 15 residues.

The J gene is TRBJ2-1, the V gene TRBV9, with 7 bases identical to TRBD1. Germline V gene sequence: CDR1 SGDLS, CDR2 YYNGEE. The junction had 10 bases not matched to a gene; V was cut back by 3 bases and J by 7 bases. This CDR3 comprises 15 residues. The CDR3 DNA reads TGTGCCAGCAGCGCTGACAGGGCCTTAACAAATGAGCAGTTCTTC. Encoded protein: CASSADRALTNEQFF. The whole variable domain, filled in from reference TRBV9 and TRBJ2-1, reads DSGVTQTPKHLITATGQRVTLRCSPRSGDLSVYWYQQSLDQGLQFLIQYYNGEERAKGNILERFSAQQFPDLHSELNLSSLELGDSALYFCASSADRALTNEQFFGPGTRLTVL.

The chain recombines TRBV30 with TRBJ1-4; 10 nucleotides match TRBD1. Germline CDR1 reads GTSNPN; CDR2 reads SVGIG (reference sequence). Trimming took 4 bases from V and 7 from J; bases not matched to a gene: 6. The length of the CDR3 is 14 residues. The DNA of the CDR3 is TGTGCCTGGACCGCCGGGACAGGGGTTGAAAAACTGTTTTTT. Translated, it gives CAWTAGTGVEKLFF. Supplemented by reference TRBV30 and TRBJ1-4, the full variable domain reads SQTIHQWPATLVQPVGSPLSLECTVEGTSNPNLYWYRQAAGRGLQLLFYSVGIGQISSEVPQNLSASRPQDRQFILSSKKLLLSDSGFYLCAWTAGTGVEKLFFGSGTQLSVL.

This clone appeared once. The rearrangement joins TRBV19 to TRBJ2-7, with TRBD2 as a possible D gene (5 bases). The CDR3 runs 14 residues. With 2 bases removed from V and 1 base from J, the gap between germline ends came to 9 bases. CDR1 LNHDA and CDR2 SQIVND come from the germline V gene (reference sequence). The CDR3 DNA reads as TGTGCCAGTAGTATATTAGGCGGGTCCTACGAGCAGTACTTC. Its translation is CASSILGGSYEQYF.

The rearrangement uses TRBV10-2 and TRBJ1-2; D unresolved. The CDR3 has 16 residues. V lost 6 bases, J lost 3 bases, and 20 bases lay in between. From germline, CDR1 is WSHSY and CDR2 SAAADI. The CDR3 DNA follows: TGCGCCAGCAGCCTACTCCGGGAAGGAGCTCACTATGGCTACACCTTC. Translated: CASSLLREGAHYGYTF.

V gene TRBV6-5 combines with J gene TRBJ2-3, with TRBD1 as a possible D gene (5 bases). V was pared by 2 bases and J by 4 bases, with 7 bases between. CDR3 size: 13 residues. Germline CDR1 reads MNHEY; CDR2 reads SVGAGI. The CDR3 here is CASSYGAPDTQYF. Written as DNA, the CDR3 is TGTGCCAGCAGTTACGGGGCCCCAGATACGCAGTATTTT.

The V gene is TRBV7-9, the J gene TRBJ2-4; D remains ambiguous. The CDR3 extends over 15 amino acids. Looked up from germline, CDR1 is SEHNR and CDR2 is FQNEAQ (reference sequence). V was pared by 2 bases and J by 7 bases, with 15 bases between. The CDR3 loop reads CASSLSFLGRNIQYF. CDR3 DNA sequence: TGTGCCAGCAGCTTATCGTTTCTCGGCAGGAACATTCAGTACTTC.

This chain connects TRBV3-1 (or the pseudogene TRBV3-2) to TRBJ1-1, with TRBD1 matching 8 bases. The CDR3 is 12 residues long. V was pared by 6 bases and J by 9 bases, with 6 bases of the junction left unmatched. CDR1 is LGHDT, CDR2 YNNKEL, per germline (reference sequence). The CDR3 DNA is TGTGCCAGCAGTCCTCAGGGGGCGAAAGCTTTCTTT. It specifies CASSPQGAKAFF.

The chain is built from TRBV5-6 and TRBJ2-1; TRBD1 might be the D (5 bases). V was trimmed by 0 bases and J by 0 bases, leaving 19 bases between them. This CDR3 contains 19 residues. Germline V gives CDR1 SGHDT, CDR2 YYEEEE. Written as DNA, the CDR3 is TGTGCCAGCAGCTTGGAGGTCGGCAGGGAAATCAGCTCCTACAATGAGCAGTTCTTC. Translating gives CASSLEVGREISSYNEQFF.

The chain joins TRBV5-4 to TRBJ2-3; maybe TRBD2 (6 bases). CDR1 and CDR2 (germline): SGHNT, YYREEE (reference sequence). This CDR3 comprises 15 residues. Trimming took off 4 bases at V and 1 base at J, with 13 bases between the two ends. CDR3 nucleotides: TGTGCCAGCAGCGCCCGGGGGTCCGGCACAGATACGCAGTATTTT. Protein: CASSARGSGTDTQYF.

The V call is TRBV6-5, the J call TRBJ2-5, with no clear D. The CDR3 spans 14 residues. Germline V lookup: CDR1 MNHEY, CDR2 SVGAGI. The germline V and J ends were trimmed by 0 bases and 2 bases, with 7 bases remaining between them. The CDR3 reads CASSYSLRQETQYF. The DNA of the CDR3 is TGTGCCAGCAGTTACTCCCTCAGGCAAGAGACCCAGTACTTC.

The chain has TRBV18 and TRBJ1-2; 7 bases line up with TRBD1. With 3 bases clipped from V and 6 bases from J, the junction kept 10 bases outside the gene matches. Germline loops: CDR1 KGHSH, CDR2 LQKENI. CDR3 length: 15 residues. The CDR3 region is CASSPAPDRVNGYTF. CDR3 DNA sequence: TGTGCCAGCTCACCGGCCCCAGACAGGGTAAATGGCTACACCTTC.

This chain joins TRBV6-1 and TRBJ2-3; 12 bases map to TRBD2. The junction had 4 bases not matched to a gene; V was cut back by 4 bases and J by 2 bases. The CDR3 totals 16 residues. The germline CDR1 and CDR2 sequences are MNHNS and SASEGT. CDR3 loop: CASSVRLAGATDTQYF. In DNA, the CDR3 is TGTGCCAGCAGTGTACGACTAGCGGGGGCCACAGATACGCAGTATTTT.

The chain couples TRBV21-1 to TRBJ2-4; the table gives TRBD1 as D, unverified against the DNA. TRBV21-1 constitutes a pseudogene. The CDR3 extends over 18 amino acids. CDR3 sequence (DNA): TGTGCCAGAGCAAGGACAGGGAACATTTCTTTAGCCAAAAACATTCAGTACTTC. Translated: CARARTGNISLAKNIQYF.

This clone was recorded a few times. The chain employs TRBV5-1 and TRBJ1-4, with a tentative D call TRBD1 (6 bases). This CDR3 is 16 amino acids long. V was trimmed by 0 bases and J by 8 bases, leaving 17 bases between them. CDR1 and CDR2 (germline): SGHRS, YFSETQ. As DNA, the CDR3 is TGCGCCAGCAGCTTGGGGCACAGGGTTTCTACCGAAAAACTGTTTTTT. Translation gives CASSLGHRVSTEKLFF.

The count of this clone is one. The genes are TRBV9 and TRBJ1-4; 9 nucleotides align to TRBD1. The J segment lost 5 bases and the V segment lost 4 bases, leaving 6 bases of the junction unmatched. This CDR3 contains 15 residues. Germline CDR1 is SGDLS and CDR2 is YYNGEE. CDR3 coding DNA: TGTGCCAGCAGCCGGGACAGGGCTAGAAATGAAAAACTGTTTTTT. Its translation: CASSRDRARNEKLFF.

The chain joins TRBV4-1 to TRBJ1-2; TRBD1 might be the D (5 bases). Germline V gene data show CDR1 as MGHRA and CDR2 as YSYEKL. Trimming left V 1 base short and J 5 bases short, with 14 bases between. This CDR3 is built from 15 residues. CDR3 protein: CASSQVGRGNYGYTF. CDR3 bases: TGCGCCAGCAGCCAAGTGGGGAGGGGTAATTATGGCTACACCTTC.

The V and J genes are TRBV21-1 and TRBJ1-6; TRBD1, the D gene given by the table, was not confirmed from the DNA. TRBV21-1 is flagged as a pseudogene. This CDR3 is built from 16 residues. This chain's CDR3 is CASSTWTGQSNSPLHF. CDR3 DNA: TGTGCCAGCAGCACCTGGACAGGGCAGTCGAATTCACCCCTCCACTTT.

The chain is built from TRBV29-1 and TRBJ1-1, with D perhaps TRBD1 (5 bases). Germline CDR1 and CDR2: SQVTM and ANQGSEA. This CDR3 spans 12 amino acids. V lost 7 bases and J 0 bases, leaving 9 bases between the germline ends. CDR3 DNA: TGCAGCGGCCGGGGGTTGAACACTGAAGCTTTCTTT. The encoded protein is CSGRGLNTEAFF.

The chain carries TRBV12-2 and TRBJ2-5; the table's D call, TRBD2, has no DNA check behind it. TRBV12-2 is deemed a pseudogene. The CDR3 contains 13 residues. CDR3 residues: CASRLDGGETQYF. Here the CDR3 DNA reads TGTGCAAGTCGCTTAGACGGAGGCGAGACCCAGTACTTC.

The chain is built from TRBV5-1 and TRBJ1-1; D may be TRBD1 (6 bases). The germline V gene has CDR1 SGHRS and CDR2 YFSETQ. Trimming stripped 5 bases from V and 0 bases from J, with 11 bases between. This CDR3 spans 14 amino acids. CDR3 amino acids: CASRQGPLNTEAFF. The CDR3 DNA follows: TGCGCCAGCAGACAGGGTCCTTTGAACACTGAAGCTTTCTTT.

J is TRBJ2-3 and V is TRBV19; perhaps TRBD2 as D (6 bases). The CDR3 consists of 16 residues. Trimming stripped 1 base from V and 0 bases from J, with 11 bases between. Germline V gene data show CDR1 as LNHDA and CDR2 as SQIVND (reference sequence). In nucleotides, the CDR3 is TGTGCCAGTAGTATAGTAGGAGGGTACAGCACAGATACGCAGTATTTT. Its translation is CASSIVGGYSTDTQYF.

The rearrangement joins TRBV5-1 to TRBJ1-3; D remains unclear. This CDR3 is built from 16 residues. V dropped 4 bases and J dropped 0 bases, with 14 bases sitting between them. Germline CDR1 reads SGHRS; CDR2 reads YFSETQ. CDR3 protein: CASSPNPTGSGNTIYF. As DNA, the CDR3 is TGCGCCAGCAGCCCGAATCCAACGGGCTCTGGAAACACCATATATTTT.